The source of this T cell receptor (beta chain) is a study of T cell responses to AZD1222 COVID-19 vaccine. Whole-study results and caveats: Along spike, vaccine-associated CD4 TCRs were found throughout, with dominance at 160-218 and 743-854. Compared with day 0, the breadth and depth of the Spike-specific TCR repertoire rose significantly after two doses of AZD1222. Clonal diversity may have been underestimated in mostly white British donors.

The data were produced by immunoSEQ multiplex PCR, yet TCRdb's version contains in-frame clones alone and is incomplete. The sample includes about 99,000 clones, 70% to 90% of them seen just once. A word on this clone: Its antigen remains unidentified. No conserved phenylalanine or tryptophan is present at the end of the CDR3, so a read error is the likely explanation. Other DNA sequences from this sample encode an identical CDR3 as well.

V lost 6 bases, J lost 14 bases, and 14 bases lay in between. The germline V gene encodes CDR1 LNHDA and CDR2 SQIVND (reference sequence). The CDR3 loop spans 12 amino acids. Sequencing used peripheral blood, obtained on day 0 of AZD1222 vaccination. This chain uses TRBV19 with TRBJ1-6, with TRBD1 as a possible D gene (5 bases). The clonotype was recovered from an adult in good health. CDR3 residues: CASRSGQGALHL. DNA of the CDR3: TGTGCCAGTAGATCAGGGCAAGGAGCCCTCCACCTT.